This T cell receptor beta chain was identified during a study of cytomegalovirus exposure and HLA in healthy donors. Study-wide points: The authors listed 150 to 200 TCR beta chains as cytomegalovirus-associated. HLA allele associations emerged for 16,951 TCR beta sequences in a later analysis, at 0.05 false discovery rate.

Looked up from germline, CDR1 is SEHNR and CDR2 is FQNEAQ (reference sequence). Trimming stripped 8 bases from V and 4 bases from J, with 17 bases between. The CDR3 contains 14 residues. This clone was counted between two and nine times. What it binds is not known. The PCR used 60 Vbeta and 13 Jbeta primers. In the authors' workflow: Per a later analysis, the number of unique TCR beta chains was about 78 million, of which around 10 million were shared. Generated by immunoSEQ multiplex PCR, the TCRdb table keeps only in-frame clones and is missing some. Clone size and V and J calls were adopted from that table, with D and trimming inferred from the DNA. The sample carries 200,000 to 250,000 clones, around 88% recorded once. Each of the donors was a healthy bone marrow donor.

The chain has TRBV7-9 and TRBJ1-1, with D perhaps TRBD1 (6 bases). This sequence originates from a woman between 18 and 29 years old in good health and CMV-seronegative. The specimen was PBMCs. CDR3 sequence: CASVAEGGPTEAFF. The CDR3 nucleotides are TGTGCCAGCGTGGCAGAAGGGGGACCCACTGAAGCTTTCTTT.